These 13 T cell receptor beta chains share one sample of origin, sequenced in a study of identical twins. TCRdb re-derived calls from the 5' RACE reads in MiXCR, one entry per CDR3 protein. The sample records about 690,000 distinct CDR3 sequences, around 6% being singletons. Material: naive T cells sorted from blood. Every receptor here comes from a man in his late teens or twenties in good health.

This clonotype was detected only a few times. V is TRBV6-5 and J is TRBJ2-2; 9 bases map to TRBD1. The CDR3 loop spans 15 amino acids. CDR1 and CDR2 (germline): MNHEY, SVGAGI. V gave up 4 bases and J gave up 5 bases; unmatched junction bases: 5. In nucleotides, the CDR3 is TGTGCCAGCAGTTGGCGGGACAGGGAAACCGGGGAGCTGTTTTTT. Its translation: CASSWRDRETGELFF.

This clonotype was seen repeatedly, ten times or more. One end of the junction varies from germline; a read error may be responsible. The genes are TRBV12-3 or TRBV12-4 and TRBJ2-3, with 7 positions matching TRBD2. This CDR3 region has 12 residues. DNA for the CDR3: TGTGCCAGCAGGTTAGCGGGAGATACGCAGTATTTT. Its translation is CASRLAGDTQYF.

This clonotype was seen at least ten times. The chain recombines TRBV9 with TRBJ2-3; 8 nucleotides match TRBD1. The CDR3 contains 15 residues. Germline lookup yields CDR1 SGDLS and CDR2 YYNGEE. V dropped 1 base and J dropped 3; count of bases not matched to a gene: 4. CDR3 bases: TGTGCCAGCAGCGTAAGTGGACAGGGTACAGATACGCAGTATTTT. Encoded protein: CASSVSGQGTDTQYF.

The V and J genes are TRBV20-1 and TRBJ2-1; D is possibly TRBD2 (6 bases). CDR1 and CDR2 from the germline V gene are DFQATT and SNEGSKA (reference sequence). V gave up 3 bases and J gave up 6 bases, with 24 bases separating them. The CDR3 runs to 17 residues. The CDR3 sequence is CSARPGIAGSGANEQFF. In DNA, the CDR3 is TGCAGTGCTAGGCCCGGTATCGCCGGGAGCGGTGCCAATGAGCAGTTCTTC.

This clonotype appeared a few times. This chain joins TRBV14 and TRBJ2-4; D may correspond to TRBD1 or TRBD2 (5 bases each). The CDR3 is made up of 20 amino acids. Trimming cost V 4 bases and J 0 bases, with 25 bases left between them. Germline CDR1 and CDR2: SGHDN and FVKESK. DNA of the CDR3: TGTGCCAGCAGCCTGACCCGTTGGGGGTCTCGAGCACTAGCCAAAAACATTCAGTACTTC. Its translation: CASSLTRWGSRALAKNIQYF.

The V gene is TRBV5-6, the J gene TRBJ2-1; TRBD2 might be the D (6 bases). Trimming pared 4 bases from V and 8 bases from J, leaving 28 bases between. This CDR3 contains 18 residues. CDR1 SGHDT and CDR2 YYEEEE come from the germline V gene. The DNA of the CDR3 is TGTGCCAGCAGCGGATTGAGCTGGGGGGACCCCTCGGGCGATGAGCAGTTCTTC. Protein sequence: CASSGLSWGDPSGDEQFF.

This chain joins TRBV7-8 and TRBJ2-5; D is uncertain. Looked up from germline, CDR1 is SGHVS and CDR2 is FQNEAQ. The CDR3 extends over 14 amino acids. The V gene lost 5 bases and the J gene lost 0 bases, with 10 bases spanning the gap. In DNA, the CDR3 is TGTGCCAGCAGCCCGCTTGTGTACCAAGAGACCCAGTACTTC. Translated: CASSPLVYQETQYF.

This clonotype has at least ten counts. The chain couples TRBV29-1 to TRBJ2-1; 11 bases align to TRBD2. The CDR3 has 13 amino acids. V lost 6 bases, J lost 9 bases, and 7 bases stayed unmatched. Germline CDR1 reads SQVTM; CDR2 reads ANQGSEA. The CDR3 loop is CSVELAGAREQFF. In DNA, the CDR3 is TGCAGCGTGGAACTAGCGGGAGCACGTGAGCAGTTCTTC.

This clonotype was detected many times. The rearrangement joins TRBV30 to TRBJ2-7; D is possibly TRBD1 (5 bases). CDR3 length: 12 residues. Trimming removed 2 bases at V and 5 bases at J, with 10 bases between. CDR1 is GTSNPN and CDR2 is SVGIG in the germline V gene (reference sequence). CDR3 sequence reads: CAWSTAGNEQYF. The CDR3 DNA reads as TGTGCCTGGAGTACGGCAGGGAACGAGCAGTACTTC.

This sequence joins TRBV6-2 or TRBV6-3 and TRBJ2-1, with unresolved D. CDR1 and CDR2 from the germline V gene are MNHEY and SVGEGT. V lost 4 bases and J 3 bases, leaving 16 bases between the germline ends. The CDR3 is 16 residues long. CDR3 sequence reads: CASSFQRAVNYNEQFF. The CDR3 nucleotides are TGTGCCAGCAGTTTCCAAAGGGCGGTTAACTACAATGAGCAGTTCTTC.

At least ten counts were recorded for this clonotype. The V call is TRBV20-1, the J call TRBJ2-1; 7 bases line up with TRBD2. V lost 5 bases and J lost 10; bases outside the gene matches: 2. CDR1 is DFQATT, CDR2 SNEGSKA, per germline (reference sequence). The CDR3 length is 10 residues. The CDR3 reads CSAGRGEQFF. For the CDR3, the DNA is TGCAGTGCTGGGAGGGGCGAGCAGTTCTTC.

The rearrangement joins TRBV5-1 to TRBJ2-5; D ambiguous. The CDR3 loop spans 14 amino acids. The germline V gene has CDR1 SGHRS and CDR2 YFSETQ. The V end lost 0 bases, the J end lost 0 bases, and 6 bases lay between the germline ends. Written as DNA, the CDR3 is TGCGCCAGCAGCTTGGGGAGCAACCAAGAGACCCAGTACTTC. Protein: CASSLGSNQETQYF.

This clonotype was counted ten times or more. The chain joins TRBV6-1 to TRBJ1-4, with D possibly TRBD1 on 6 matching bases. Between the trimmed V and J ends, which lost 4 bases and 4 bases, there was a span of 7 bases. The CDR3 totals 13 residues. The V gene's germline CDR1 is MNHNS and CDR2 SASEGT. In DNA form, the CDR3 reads TGTGCCAGCAGTGCGGACAGTAATGAAAAACTGTTTTTT. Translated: CASSADSNEKLFF.